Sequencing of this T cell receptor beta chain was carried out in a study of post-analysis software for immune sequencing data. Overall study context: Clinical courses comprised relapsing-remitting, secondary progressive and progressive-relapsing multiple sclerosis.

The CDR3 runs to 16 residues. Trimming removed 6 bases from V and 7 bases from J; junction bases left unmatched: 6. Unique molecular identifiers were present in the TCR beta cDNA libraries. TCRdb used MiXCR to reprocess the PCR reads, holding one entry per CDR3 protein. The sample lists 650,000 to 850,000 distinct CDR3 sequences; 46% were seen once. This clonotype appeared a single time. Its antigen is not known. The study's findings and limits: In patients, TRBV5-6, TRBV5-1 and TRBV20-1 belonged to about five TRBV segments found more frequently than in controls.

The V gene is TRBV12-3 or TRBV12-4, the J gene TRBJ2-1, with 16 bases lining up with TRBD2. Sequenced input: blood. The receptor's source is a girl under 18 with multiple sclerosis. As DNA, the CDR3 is TGTGCCAGCAGCCTCCAGGGACTAGCGGGAGGGAATGAGCAGTTCTTC. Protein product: CASSLQGLAGGNEQFF.